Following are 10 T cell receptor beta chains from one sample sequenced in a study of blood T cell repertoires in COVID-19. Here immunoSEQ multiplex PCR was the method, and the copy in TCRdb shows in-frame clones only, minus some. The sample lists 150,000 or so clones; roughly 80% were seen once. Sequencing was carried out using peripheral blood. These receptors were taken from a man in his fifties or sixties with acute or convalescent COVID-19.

The CDR3: CASSVEDQQAFSGYTF. The CDR3, as DNA: TGTGCCAGCAGCGTAGAGGATCAACAGGCCTTTTCAGGCTACACCTTC. This rearrangement joins TRBV9 to TRBJ1-2; maybe TRBD1 (5 bases). The CDR3 spans 16 residues. Germline assignment: CDR1 SGDLS and CDR2 YYNGEE. V lost 0 bases and J 8 bases, leaving 20 bases between the germline ends.

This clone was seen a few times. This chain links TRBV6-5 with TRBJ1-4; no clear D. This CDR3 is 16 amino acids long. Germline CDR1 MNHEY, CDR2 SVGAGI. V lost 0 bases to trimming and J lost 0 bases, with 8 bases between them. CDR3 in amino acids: CASSYSSPSTNEKLFF. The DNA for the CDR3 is TGTGCCAGCAGTTACTCGAGTCCGTCAACTAATGAAAAACTGTTTTTT.

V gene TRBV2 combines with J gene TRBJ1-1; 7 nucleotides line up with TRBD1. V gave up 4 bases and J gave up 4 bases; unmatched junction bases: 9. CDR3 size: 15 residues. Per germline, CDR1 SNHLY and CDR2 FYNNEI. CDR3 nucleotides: TGTGCCAGCAGTGGCGACCCAGGGGGTCCCACTGAAGCTTTCTTT. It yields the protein CASSGDPGGPTEAFF. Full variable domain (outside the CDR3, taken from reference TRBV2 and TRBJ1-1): EPEVTQTPSHQVTQMGQEVILRCVPISNHLYFYWYRQILGQKVEFLVSFYNNEISEKSEIFDDQFSVERPDGSNFTLKIRSTKLEDSAMYFCASSGDPGGPTEAFFGQGTRLTVV.

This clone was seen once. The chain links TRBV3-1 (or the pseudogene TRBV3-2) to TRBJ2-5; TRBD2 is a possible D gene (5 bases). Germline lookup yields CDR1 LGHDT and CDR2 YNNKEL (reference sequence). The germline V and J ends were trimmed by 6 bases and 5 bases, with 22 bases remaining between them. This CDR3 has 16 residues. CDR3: CASRSSRKRARETQYF. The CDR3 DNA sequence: TGTGCCAGCAGATCCAGTCGTAAGAGGGCTCGCGAGACCCAGTACTTC.

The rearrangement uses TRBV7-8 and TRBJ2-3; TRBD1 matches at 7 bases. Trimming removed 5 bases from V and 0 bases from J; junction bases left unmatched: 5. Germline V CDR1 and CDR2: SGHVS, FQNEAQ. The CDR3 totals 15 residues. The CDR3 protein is CASSKGATSTDTQYF. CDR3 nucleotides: TGTGCCAGCAGCAAGGGGGCCACTAGCACAGATACGCAGTATTTT. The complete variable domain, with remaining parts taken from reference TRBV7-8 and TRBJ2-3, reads GAGVSQSPRYKVAKRGQDVALRCDPISGHVSLFWYQQALGQGPEFLTYFQNEAQLDKSGLPSDRFFAERPEGSVSTLKIQRTQQEDSAVYLCASSKGATSTDTQYFGPGTRLTVL.

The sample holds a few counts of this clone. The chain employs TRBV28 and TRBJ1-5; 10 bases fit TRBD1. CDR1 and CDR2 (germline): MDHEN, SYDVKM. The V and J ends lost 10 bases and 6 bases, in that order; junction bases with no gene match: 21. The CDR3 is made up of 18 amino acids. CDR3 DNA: TGTGCCACCTGGGGGACAGGGGTCCCCCGCATCTCGGGTCAGCCCCAGCATTTT. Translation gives CATWGTGVPRISGQPQHF. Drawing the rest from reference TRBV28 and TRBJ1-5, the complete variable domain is DVKVTQSSRYLVKRTGEKVFLECVQDMDHENMFWYRQDPGLGLRLIYFSYDVKMKEKGDIPEGYSVSREKKERFSLILESASTNQTSMYLCATWGTGVPRISGQPQHFGDGTRLSIL.

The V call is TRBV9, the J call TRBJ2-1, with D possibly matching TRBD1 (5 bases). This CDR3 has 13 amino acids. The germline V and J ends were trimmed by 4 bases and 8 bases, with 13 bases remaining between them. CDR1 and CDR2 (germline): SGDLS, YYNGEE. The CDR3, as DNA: TGTGCCAGCAGCCCCAGGGTTCGTGATGAGCAGTTCTTC. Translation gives CASSPRVRDEQFF.

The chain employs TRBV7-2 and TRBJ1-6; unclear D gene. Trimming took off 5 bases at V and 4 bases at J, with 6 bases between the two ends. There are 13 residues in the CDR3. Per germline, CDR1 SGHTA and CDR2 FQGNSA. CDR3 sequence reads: CASSINYNSPLHF. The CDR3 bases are TGTGCCAGCAGCATCAATTATAATTCACCCCTCCACTTT. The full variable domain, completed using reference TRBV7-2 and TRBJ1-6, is GAGVSQSPSNKVTEKGKDVELRCDPISGHTALYWYRQSLGQGLEFLIYFQGNSAPDKSGLPSDRFSAERTGGSVSTLTIQRTQQEDSAVYLCASSINYNSPLHFGNGTRLTVT.

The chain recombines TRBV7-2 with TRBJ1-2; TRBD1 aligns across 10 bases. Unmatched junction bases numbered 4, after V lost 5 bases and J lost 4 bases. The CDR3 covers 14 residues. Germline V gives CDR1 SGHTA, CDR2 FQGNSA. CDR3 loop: CASSLDRGLYGYTF. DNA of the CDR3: TGTGCCAGCAGCCTAGACAGGGGGCTCTATGGCTACACCTTC.

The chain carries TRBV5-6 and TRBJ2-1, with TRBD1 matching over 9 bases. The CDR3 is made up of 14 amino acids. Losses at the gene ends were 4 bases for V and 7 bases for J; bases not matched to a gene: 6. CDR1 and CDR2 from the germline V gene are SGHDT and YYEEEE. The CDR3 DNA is TGTGCCAGCAGCCCACGGGACAGGGCAAATGAGCAGTTCTTC. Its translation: CASSPRDRANEQFF.